This paragraph reports one T cell receptor beta chain. MiXCR was run by TCRdb on the 5' RACE reads, yielding one entry per CDR3 protein. The sample lists around 82,000 distinct CDR3 sequences, 9.5% to 15% occurring once. The data derive from a study of T-cell memory formation after mild COVID-19. CDR1 and CDR2 (germline): LNHNV, YYDKDF (reference sequence). V dropped 1 base and J dropped 6 bases, with 8 bases sitting between them. The CDR3 extends over 13 amino acids. The sample consisted of PBMCs or a T cell subset sorted from them (not recorded which). J is TRBJ2-3 and V is TRBV15; no firm D call. The sequence was obtained from a man between 18 and 35 years old who had mild COVID-19 (a few samples of this study predate the infection). Cell type and time point are not known. The CDR3 spells CATSRGYDDTQYF. DNA of the CDR3: TGTGCCACCAGCAGAGGTTACGACGATACGCAGTATTTT.